The entry that follows covers one T cell receptor beta chain sequence. As handled by the study authors: It was from reference gene primer amplification that nucleated cell counts were estimated. Sequenced by immunoSEQ multiplex PCR; TCRdb stores in-frame clones only, minus some. V and J calls plus clone size are reproduced from that table; the DNA served to infer D and trimming. Among 120,000 or so clones listed, more than 70% were seen once. This sample was included in a study of blood T cell repertoires in COVID-19. Study-wide background: Samples came from the United States, Italy and Spain, spanning acute and convalescent COVID-19. The cDNA or gDNA used as material had been derived from T cells, B-cell-depleted T cells, or PBMCs.

The CDR3 totals 14 residues. Germline V gives CDR1 SGHRS, CDR2 YFSETQ. Trimming cost V 4 bases and J 5 bases, with 12 bases left between them. Material for sequencing was peripheral blood. The chain has TRBV5-1 and TRBJ2-2; perhaps TRBD1 as D (5 bases). The clonotype was recovered from an elderly man with active or convalescent COVID-19. The CDR3 DNA follows: TGCGCCAGCAGCGAAATGACAGTTACCGGGGAGCTGTTTTTT. The encoded protein is CASSEMTVTGELFF.